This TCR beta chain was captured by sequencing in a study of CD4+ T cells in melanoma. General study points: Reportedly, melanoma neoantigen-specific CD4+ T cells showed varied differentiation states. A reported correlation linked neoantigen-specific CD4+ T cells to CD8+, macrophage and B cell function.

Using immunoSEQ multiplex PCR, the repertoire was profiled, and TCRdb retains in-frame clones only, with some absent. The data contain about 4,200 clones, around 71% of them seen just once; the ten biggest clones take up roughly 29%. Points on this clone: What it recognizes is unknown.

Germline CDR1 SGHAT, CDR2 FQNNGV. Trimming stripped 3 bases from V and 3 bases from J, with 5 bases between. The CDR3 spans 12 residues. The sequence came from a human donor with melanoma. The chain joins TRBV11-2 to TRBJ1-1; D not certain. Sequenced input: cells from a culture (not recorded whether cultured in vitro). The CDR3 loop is CASSFSYTEAFF. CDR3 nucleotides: TGTGCCAGCAGCTTTAGTTACACTGAAGCTTTCTTT.